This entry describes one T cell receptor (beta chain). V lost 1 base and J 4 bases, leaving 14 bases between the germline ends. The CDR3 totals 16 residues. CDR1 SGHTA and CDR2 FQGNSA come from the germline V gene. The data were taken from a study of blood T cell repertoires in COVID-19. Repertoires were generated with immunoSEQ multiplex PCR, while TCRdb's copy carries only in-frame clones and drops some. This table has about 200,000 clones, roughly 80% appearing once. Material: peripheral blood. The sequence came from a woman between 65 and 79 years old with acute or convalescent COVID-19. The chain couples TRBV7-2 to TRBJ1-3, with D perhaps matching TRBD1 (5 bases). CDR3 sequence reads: CASSLVGAGPGNTIYF. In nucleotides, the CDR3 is TGTGCCAGCAGCTTAGTAGGGGCAGGGCCGGGAAACACCATATATTTT.